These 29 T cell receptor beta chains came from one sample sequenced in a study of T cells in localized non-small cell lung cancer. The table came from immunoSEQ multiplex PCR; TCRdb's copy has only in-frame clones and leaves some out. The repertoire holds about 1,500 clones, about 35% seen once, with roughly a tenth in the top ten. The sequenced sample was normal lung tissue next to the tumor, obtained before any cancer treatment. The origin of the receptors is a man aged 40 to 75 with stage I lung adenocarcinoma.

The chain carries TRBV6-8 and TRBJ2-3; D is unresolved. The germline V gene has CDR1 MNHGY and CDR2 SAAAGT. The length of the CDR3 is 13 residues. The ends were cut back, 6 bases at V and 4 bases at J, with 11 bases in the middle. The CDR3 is CASRASVADTQYF. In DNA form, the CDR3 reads TGTGCCAGCAGGGCTAGTGTAGCAGATACGCAGTATTTT.

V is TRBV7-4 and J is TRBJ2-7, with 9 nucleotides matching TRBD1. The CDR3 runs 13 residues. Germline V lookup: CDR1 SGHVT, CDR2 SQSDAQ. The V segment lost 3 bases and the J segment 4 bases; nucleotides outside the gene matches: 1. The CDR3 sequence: CASSFGTGYEQYF. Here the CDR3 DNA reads TGTGCCAGCAGCTTCGGGACAGGGTACGAGCAGTACTTC.

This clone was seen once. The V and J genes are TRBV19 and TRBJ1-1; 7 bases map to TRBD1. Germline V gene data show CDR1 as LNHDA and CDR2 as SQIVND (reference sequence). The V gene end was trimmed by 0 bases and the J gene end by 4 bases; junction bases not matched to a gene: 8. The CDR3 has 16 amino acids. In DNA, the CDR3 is TGTGCCAGTAGTATAGATTTTGGGACAGTGCCCACTGAAGCTTTCTTT. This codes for CASSIDFGTVPTEAFF.

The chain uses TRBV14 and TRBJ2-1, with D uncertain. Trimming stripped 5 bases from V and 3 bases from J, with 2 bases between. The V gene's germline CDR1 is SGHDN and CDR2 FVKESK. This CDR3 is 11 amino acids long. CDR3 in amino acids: CASSYYNEQFF. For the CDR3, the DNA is TGTGCCAGCAGCTACTACAATGAGCAGTTCTTC.

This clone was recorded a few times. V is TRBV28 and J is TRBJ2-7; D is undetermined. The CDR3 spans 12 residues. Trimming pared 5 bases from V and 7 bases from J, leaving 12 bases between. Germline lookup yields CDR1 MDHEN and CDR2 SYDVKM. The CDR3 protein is CASSKRSREQYF. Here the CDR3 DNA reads TGTGCCAGCAGTAAGAGGAGCCGGGAGCAGTACTTC.

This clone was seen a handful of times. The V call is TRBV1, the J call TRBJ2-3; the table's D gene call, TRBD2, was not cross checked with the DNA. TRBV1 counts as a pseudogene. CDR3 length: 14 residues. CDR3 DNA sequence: TGCGCCAGCAGCCAAGCGGCGGAGACAGATACGCAGTATTTT. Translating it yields CASSQAAETDTQYF.

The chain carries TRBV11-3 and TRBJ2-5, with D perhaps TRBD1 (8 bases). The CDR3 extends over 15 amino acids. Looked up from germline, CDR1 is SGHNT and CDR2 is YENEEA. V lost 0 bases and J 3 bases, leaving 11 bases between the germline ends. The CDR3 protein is CASSLEQGGEETQYF. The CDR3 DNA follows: TGTGCCAGCAGCTTAGAACAGGGGGGGGAAGAGACCCAGTACTTC.

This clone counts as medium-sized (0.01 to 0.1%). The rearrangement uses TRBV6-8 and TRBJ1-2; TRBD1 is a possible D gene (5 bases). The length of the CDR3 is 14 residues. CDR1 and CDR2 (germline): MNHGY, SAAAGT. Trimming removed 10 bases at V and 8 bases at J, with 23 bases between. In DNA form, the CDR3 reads TGTGCCATCAGCGGGGTCCAGGGCGGAGGGGGCTACACCTTC. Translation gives CAISGVQGGGGYTF.

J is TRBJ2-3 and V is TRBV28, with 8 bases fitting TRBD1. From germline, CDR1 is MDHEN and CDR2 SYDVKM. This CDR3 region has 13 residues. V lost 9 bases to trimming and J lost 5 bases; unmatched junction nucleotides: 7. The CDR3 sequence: CASTGGDEDTQYF. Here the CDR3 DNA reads TGTGCCAGTACAGGGGGTGATGAAGATACGCAGTATTTT.

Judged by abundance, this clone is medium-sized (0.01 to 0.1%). The CDR3 sequence: CASSTSGSNQPQHF. The CDR3 region has the DNA TGTGCCAGCAGCACCTCTGGTAGCAATCAGCCCCAGCATTTT. The chain couples TRBV9 to TRBJ1-5; D is unclear. The length of the CDR3 is 14 residues. Between the trimmed V and J ends, which lost 4 bases and 0 bases, there was a span of 8 bases. Germline V gives CDR1 SGDLS, CDR2 YYNGEE.

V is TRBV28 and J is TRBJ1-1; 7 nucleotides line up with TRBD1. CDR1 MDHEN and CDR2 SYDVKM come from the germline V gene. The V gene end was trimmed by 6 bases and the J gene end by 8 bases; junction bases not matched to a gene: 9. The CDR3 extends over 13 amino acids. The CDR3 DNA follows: TGTGCCAGCAGCGCTGGAAAGGACAGGGAAGCTTTCTTT. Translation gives CASSAGKDREAFF.

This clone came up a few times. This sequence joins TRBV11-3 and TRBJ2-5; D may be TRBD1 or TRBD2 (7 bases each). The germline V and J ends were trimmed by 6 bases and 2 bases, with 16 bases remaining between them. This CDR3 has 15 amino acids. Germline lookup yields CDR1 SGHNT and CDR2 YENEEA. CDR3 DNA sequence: TGTGCCAGCAGTCAGCGGGGCAGGGGGCAAGAGACCCAGTACTTC. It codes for CASSQRGRGQETQYF.

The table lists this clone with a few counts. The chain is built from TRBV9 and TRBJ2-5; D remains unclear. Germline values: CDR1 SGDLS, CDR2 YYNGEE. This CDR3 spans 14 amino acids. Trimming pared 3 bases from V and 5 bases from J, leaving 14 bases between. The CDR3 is CASSGTDAWETQYF. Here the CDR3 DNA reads TGTGCCAGCAGCGGGACGGACGCCTGGGAGACCCAGTACTTC. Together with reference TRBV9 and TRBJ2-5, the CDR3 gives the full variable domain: DSGVTQTPKHLITATGQRVTLRCSPRSGDLSVYWYQQSLDQGLQFLIQYYNGEERAKGNILERFSAQQFPDLHSELNLSSLELGDSALYFCASSGTDAWETQYFGPGTRLLVL.

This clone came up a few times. CDR3 protein: CASGRDSYNEQFF. The DNA for the CDR3 is TGTGCCAGCGGAAGGGACTCATACAATGAGCAGTTCTTC. J is TRBJ2-1 and V is TRBV9; TRBD2 might be the D (6 bases). The V and J ends lost 7 bases and 4 bases respectively, with 12 bases between them. CDR1 is SGDLS and CDR2 is YYNGEE in the germline V gene. The CDR3 has 13 residues.

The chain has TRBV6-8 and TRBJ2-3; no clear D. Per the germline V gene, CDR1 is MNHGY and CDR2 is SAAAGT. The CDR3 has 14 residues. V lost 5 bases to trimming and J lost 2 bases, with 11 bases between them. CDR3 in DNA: TGTGCCAGCAGTAATACACGAATCACAGATACGCAGTATTTT. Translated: CASSNTRITDTQYF.

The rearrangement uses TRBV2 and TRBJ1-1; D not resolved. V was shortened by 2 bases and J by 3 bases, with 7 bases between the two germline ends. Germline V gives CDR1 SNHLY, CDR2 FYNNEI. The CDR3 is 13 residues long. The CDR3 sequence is CASSEYRDTEAFF. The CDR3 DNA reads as TGTGCCAGCAGTGAATATAGGGACACTGAAGCTTTCTTT.

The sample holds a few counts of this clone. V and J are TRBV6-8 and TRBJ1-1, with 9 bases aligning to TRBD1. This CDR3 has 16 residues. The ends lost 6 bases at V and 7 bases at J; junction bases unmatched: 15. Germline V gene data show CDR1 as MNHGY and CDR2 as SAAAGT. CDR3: CASRALRDRVIIEAFF. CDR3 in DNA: TGTGCCAGCAGGGCCCTCCGGGACAGGGTTATCATTGAAGCTTTCTTT.

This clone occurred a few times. The CDR3 DNA follows: TGTGCCAGCAGTGAAGGTGGGACTAGGTACTCCTACAATGAGCAGTTCTTC. Its translation: CASSEGGTRYSYNEQFF. This chain joins TRBV6-1 and TRBJ2-1, with 8 bases fitting TRBD2. J gave up 0 bases and V 1 base, and 5 bases lay outside the gene matches. The CDR3 covers 17 residues. In germline, CDR1 is MNHNS, CDR2 SASEGT.

The CDR3 protein is CASSLLAGVYNEQFF. The DNA for the CDR3 is TGTGCCAGCAGCTTGCTAGCGGGAGTGTACAATGAGCAGTTCTTC. The V and J genes are TRBV9 and TRBJ2-1; 10 bases align to TRBD2. This CDR3 contains 15 residues. CDR1 and CDR2 (germline): SGDLS, YYNGEE. The V and J ends lost 4 bases and 4 bases, in that order; junction bases with no gene match: 5.

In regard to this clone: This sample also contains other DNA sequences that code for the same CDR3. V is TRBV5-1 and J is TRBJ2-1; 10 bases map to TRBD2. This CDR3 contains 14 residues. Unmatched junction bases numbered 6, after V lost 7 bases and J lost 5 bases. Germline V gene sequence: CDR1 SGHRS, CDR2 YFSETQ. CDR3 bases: TGCGCCAGCCGTCCTAGCGGGAGAAACAATGAGCAGTTCTTC. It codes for CASRPSGRNNEQFF.

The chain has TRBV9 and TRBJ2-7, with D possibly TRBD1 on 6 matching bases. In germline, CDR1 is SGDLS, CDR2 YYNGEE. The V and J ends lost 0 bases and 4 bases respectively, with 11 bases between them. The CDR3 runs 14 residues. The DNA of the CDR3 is TGTGCCAGCAGCGTAGGGACAGAGTTATACGAGCAGTACTTC. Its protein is CASSVGTELYEQYF.

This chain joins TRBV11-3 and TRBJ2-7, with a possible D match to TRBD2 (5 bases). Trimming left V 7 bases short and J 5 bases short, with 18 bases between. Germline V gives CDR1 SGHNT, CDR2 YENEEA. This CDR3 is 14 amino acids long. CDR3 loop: CASTNVLEEHEQYF. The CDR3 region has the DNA TGTGCCAGCACCAACGTGCTGGAGGAACACGAGCAGTACTTC.

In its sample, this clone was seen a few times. CDR3 bases: TGTGCCAGCAGCCCATATACAGGGTTGGGCACAGATACGCAGTATTTT. Translation gives CASSPYTGLGTDTQYF. The chain links TRBV11-3 to TRBJ2-3; maybe TRBD1 (6 bases). This CDR3 region has 16 residues. Trimming left V 5 bases short and J 1 base short, with 16 bases between. Germline-derived CDR1 and CDR2 are SGHNT and YENEEA.

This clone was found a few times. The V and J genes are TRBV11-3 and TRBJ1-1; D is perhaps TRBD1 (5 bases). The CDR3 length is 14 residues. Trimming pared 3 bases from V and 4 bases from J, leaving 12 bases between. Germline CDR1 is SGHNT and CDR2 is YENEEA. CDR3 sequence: CASSLSPTATEAFF. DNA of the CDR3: TGTGCCAGCAGCTTGAGTCCGACAGCCACTGAAGCTTTCTTT. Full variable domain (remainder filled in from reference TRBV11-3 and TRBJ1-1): EAGVVQSPRYKIIEKKQPVAFWCNPISGHNTLYWYLQNLGQGPELLIRYENEEAVDDSQLPKDRFSAERLKGVDSTLKIQPAELGDSAVYLCASSLSPTATEAFFGQGTRLTVV.

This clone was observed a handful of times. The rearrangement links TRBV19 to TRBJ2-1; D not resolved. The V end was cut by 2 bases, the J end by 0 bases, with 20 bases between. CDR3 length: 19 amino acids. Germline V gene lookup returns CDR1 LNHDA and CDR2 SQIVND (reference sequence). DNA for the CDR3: TGTGCCAGTAGTATAATAGGTATGGGTCTAGTCGGCTCCTACAATGAGCAGTTCTTC. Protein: CASSIIGMGLVGSYNEQFF.

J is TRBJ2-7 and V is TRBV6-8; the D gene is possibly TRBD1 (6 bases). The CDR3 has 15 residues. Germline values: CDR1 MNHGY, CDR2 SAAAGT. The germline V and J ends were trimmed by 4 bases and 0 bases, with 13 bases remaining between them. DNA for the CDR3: TGTGCCAGCAGTTTCGGACAGTCCCTCTCCTACGAGCAGTACTTC. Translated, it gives CASSFGQSLSYEQYF.

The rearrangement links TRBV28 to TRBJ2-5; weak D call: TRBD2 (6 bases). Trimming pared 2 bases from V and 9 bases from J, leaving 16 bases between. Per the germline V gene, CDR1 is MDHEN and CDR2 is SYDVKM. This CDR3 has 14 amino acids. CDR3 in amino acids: CASSLGGEVGAQYF. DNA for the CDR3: TGTGCCAGCAGTTTAGGAGGGGAAGTTGGGGCCCAGTACTTC. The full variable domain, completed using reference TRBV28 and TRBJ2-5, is DVKVTQSSRYLVKRTGEKVFLECVQDMDHENMFWYRQDPGLGLRLIYFSYDVKMKEKGDIPEGYSVSREKKERFSLILESASTNQTSMYLCASSLGGEVGAQYFGPGTRLLVL.

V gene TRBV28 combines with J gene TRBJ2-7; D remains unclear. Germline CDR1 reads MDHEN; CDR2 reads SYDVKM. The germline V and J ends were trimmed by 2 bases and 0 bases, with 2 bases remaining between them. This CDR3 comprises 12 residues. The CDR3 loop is CASSLVSYEQYF. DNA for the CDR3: TGTGCCAGCAGTTTAGTCTCCTACGAGCAGTACTTC. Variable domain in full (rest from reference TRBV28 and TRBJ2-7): DVKVTQSSRYLVKRTGEKVFLECVQDMDHENMFWYRQDPGLGLRLIYFSYDVKMKEKGDIPEGYSVSREKKERFSLILESASTNQTSMYLCASSLVSYEQYFGPGTRLTVT.

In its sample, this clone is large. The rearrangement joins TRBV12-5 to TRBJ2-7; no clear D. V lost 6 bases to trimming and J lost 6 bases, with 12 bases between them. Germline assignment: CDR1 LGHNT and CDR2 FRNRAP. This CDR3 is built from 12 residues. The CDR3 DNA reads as TGTGCTAGTGGCTACCAAACCGGCGAGCAGTACTTC. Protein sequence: CASGYQTGEQYF.